The sequence of this TCR beta chain was determined in a study of T-cell reconstitution after alpha-beta-depleted transplantation in children. The CDR3 runs to 13 residues. The V end lost 5 bases, the J end lost 7 bases, and 11 bases lay between the germline ends. The germline V gene encodes CDR1 KGHDR and CDR2 SFDVKD. Unique molecular identifiers featured in how the TCRbeta library was prepared. TCRdb re-called the PCR reads with MiXCR, one entry per CDR3 protein. The sample has 360,000 or so distinct CDR3 sequences; over 20% are singletons. This clonotype was picked up many times. Source: PBMCs from the stem cell graft donor, taken from the stem cell graft. V is TRBV24-1 and J is TRBJ2-1, with D tentatively TRBD1 (6 bases). The TCR sequence derives from a human donor who donated a stem cell graft to a child with acute myeloid leukemia. The CDR3 bases are TGTGCCACCAGTGCACAGGGTGATAATGAGCAGTTCTTC. Translated: CATSAQGDNEQFF.